This record looks at one T cell receptor beta chain sequence and its context. Its antigen is unidentified. Germline V gene data show CDR1 as LNHNV and CDR2 as YYDKDF (reference sequence). The CDR3 extends over 13 amino acids. Trimming left V 4 bases short and J 7 bases short, with 13 bases between. Use of 60 Vbeta and 13 Jbeta primers characterized the PCR. Sequencing was performed with immunoSEQ multiplex PCR; in TCRdb, only in-frame clones are kept and a portion is missing. The data show some 90,000 clones, roughly 70% seen once. This entry is derived from a study of cytomegalovirus exposure and HLA in healthy donors. Donors were ostensibly healthy at sampling, although undocumented immune exposures were probable. Study observations and caveats: In a later analysis, TCR beta V- and J-gene trimming showed a link to a missense DCLRE1C variant. Across HLA loci, a later analysis found differing TCR association rates, with DRB1 most and HLA-C fewest. For most TCR beta V segments, an earlier analysis put the productive rate at about 90% or about 30% of the time.

The J gene is TRBJ1-2, the V gene TRBV15; D is perhaps TRBD1 (5 bases). The sequence came from a man in his forties in good health and CMV-seronegative. The specimen was PBMCs. Written as DNA, the CDR3 is TGTGCCACCAGCACAGGGCCCGAGGCTGGCTACACCTTC. Protein product: CATSTGPEAGYTF.